The entry below describes one TCR beta chain. Its antigen is still unknown. Healthy Caucasian donors formed the entire cohort. Using its own MiXCR run on the 5' RACE reads, TCRdb lists one record per CDR3 protein. The repertoire includes some 1,700,000 distinct CDR3 sequences, about 31% of them detected once, and over 0.25% sits in the top ten. The V end lost 3 bases, the J end lost 5 bases, and 11 bases lay between the germline ends. The germline V gene encodes CDR1 SGHRS and CDR2 YFSETQ. The CDR3 has 13 amino acids. This sample is drawn from a study of identical twins. Points from the study as a whole: Insertions were reduced in abundant cord blood beta clonotypes but not in memory repertoires. Out-of-frame alpha sequences shared between twins exhibited an excess of low generation probability.

This chain connects TRBV5-1 to TRBJ1-1; no firm D call. Sample: cord blood. The TCR originated in a newborn girl in good health. As DNA, the CDR3 is TGCGCCAGCAGCTACGGAGGGTCAACTGAAGCTTTCTTT. It is translated as CASSYGGSTEAFF.